This T cell receptor (beta chain) was found in a study of T cell changes during pregnancy in multiple sclerosis. Profiling relied on immunoSEQ multiplex PCR, and the TCRdb table lists in-frame clones only, not all of them. The sample records tens of thousands of clones, about 93% being singletons. The ends lost 5 bases at V and 1 base at J; junction bases unmatched: 4. The CDR3 runs to 17 residues. Germline CDR1 and CDR2: SGHNT and YENEEA. This specimen consisted of CD4+ T cells from peripheral blood mononuclear cells, obtained in the third trimester of pregnancy. The chain is built from TRBV11-3 and TRBJ2-2, with 13 positions matching TRBD2. The receptor comes from a female donor with multiple sclerosis, enrolled in a pregnancy study. In DNA form, the CDR3 reads TGTGCCAGCAGCCAGAGGACTAGCGGGGGGAACACCGGGGAGCTGTTTTTT. This sequence encodes CASSQRTSGGNTGELFF.